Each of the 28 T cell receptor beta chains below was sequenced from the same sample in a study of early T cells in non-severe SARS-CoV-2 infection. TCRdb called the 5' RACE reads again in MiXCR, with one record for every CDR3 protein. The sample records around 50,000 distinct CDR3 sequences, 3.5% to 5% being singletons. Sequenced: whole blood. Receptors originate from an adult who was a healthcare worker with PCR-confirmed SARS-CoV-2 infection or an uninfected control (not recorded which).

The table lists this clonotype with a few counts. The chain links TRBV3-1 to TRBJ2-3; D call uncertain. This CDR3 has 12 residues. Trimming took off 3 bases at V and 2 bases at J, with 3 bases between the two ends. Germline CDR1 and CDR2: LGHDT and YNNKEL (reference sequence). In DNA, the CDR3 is TGTGCCAGCAGCCACGTCACAGATACGCAGTATTTT. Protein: CASSHVTDTQYF.

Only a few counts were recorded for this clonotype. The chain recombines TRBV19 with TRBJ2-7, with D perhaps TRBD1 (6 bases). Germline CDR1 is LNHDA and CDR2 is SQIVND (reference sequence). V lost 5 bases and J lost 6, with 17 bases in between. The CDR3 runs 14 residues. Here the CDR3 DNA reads TGTGCCAGTAGTGTCAGACAGGTGCCTGGCGAGCAGTACTTC. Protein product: CASSVRQVPGEQYF.

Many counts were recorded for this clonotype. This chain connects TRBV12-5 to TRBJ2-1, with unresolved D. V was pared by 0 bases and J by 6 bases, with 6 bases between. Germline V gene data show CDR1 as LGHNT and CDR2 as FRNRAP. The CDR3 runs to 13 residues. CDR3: CASGLVQTNEQFF. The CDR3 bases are TGTGCTAGTGGTTTGGTACAAACCAATGAGCAGTTCTTC.

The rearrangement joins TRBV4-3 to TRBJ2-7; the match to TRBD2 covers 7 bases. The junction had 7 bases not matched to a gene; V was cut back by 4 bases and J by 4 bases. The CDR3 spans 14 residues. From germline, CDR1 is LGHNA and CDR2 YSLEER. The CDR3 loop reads CASSLGGLGYEQYF. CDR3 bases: TGCGCCAGCAGCCTGGGAGGACTAGGGTACGAGCAGTACTTC.

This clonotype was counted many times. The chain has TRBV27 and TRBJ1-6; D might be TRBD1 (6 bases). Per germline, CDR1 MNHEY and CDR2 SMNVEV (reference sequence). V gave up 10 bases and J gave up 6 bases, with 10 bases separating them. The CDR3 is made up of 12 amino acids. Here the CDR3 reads CATSDSNSPLHF. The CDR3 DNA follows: TGTGCCACCTCGGACAGTAATTCACCCCTCCACTTT.

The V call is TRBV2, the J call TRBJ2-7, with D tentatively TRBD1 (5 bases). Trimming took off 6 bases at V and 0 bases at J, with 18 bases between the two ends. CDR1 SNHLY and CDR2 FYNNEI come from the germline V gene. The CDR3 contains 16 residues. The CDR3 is CASSYPTDMSSYEQYF. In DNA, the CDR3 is TGTGCCAGCAGCTACCCGACGGACATGAGCTCCTACGAGCAGTACTTC.

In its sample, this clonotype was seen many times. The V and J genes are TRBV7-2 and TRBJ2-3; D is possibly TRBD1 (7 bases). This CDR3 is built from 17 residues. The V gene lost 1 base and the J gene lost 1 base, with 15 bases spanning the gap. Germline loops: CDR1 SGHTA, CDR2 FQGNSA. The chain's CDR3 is CASSLEWRGPGTDTQYF. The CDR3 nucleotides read TGTGCCAGCAGCTTAGAGTGGAGGGGGCCCGGCACAGATACGCAGTATTTT.

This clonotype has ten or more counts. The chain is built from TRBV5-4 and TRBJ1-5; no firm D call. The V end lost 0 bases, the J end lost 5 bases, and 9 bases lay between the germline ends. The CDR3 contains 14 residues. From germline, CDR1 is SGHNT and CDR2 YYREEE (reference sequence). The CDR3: CASSLGGNDQPQHF. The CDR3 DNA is TGTGCCAGCAGCTTGGGGGGAAACGATCAGCCCCAGCATTTT. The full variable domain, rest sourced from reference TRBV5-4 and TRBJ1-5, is ETGVTQSPTHLIKTRGQQVTLRCSSQSGHNTVSWYQQALGQGPQFIFQYYREEENGRGNFPPRFSGLQFPNYSSELNVNALELDDSALYLCASSLGGNDQPQHFGDGTRLSIL.

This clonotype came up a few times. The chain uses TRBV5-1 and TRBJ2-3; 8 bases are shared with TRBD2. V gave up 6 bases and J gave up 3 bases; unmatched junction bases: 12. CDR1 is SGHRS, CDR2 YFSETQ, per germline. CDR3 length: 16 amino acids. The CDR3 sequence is CASTPAAAGGTDTQYF. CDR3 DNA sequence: TGCGCCAGCACCCCTGCTGCGGCGGGAGGAACAGATACGCAGTATTTT.

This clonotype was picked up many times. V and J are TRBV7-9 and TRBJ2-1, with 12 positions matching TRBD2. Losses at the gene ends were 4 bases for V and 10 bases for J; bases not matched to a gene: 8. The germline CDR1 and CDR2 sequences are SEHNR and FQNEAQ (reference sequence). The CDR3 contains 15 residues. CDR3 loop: CASSSYTSGGSEQFF. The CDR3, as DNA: TGTGCCAGCAGCTCCTATACTAGCGGGGGGTCGGAGCAGTTCTTC.

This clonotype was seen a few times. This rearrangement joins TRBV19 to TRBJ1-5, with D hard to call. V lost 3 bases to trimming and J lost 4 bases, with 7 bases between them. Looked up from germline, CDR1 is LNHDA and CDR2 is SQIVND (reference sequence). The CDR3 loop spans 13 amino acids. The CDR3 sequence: CASSMAVNQPQHF. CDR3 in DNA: TGTGCCAGTAGTATGGCGGTTAATCAGCCCCAGCATTTT.

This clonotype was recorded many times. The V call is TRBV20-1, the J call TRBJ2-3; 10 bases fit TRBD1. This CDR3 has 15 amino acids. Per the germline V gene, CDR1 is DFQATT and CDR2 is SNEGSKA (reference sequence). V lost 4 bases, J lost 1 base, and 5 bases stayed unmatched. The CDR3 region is CSATTGTGGTDTQYF. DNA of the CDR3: TGCAGTGCTACAACCGGGACAGGGGGCACAGATACGCAGTATTTT.

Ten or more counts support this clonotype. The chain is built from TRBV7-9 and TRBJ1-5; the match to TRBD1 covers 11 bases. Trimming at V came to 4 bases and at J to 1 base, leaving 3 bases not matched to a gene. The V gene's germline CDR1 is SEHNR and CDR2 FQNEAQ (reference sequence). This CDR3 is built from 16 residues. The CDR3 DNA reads TGTGCCAGCAGCTCCGGGACAGGGGGAAGCAATCAGCCCCAGCATTTT. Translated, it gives CASSSGTGGSNQPQHF. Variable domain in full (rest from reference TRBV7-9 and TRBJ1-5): DTGVSQNPRHKITKRGQNVTFRCDPISEHNRLYWYRQTLGQGPEFLTYFQNEAQLEKSRLLSDRFSAERPKGSFSTLEIQRTEQGDSAMYLCASSSGTGGSNQPQHFGDGTRLSIL.

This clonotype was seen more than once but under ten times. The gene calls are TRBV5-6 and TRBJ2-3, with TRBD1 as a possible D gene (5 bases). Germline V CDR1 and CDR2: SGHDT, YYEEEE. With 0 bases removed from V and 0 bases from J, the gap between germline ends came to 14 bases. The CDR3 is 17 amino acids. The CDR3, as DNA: TGTGCCAGCAGCTTGGGGTTACAGGTTTCTAGCACAGATACGCAGTATTTT. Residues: CASSLGLQVSSTDTQYF.

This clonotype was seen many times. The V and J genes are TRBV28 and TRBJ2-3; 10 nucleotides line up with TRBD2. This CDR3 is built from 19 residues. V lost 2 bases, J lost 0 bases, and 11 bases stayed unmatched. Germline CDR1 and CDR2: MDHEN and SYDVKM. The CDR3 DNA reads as TGTGCCAGCAGTTTAATACTAGCGGGGTCCTATACTAGCACAGATACGCAGTATTTT. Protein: CASSLILAGSYTSTDTQYF.

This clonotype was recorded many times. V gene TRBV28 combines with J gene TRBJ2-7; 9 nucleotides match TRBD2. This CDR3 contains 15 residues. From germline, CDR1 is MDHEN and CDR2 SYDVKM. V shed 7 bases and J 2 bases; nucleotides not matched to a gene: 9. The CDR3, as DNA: TGTGCCAGCAAACGGTCTAGCGGGATAACCTACGAGCAGTACTTC. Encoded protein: CASKRSSGITYEQYF.

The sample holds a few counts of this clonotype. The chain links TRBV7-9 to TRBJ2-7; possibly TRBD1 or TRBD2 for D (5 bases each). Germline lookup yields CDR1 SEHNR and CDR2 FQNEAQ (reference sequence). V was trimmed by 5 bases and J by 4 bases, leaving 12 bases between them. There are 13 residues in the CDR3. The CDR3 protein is CASSRGPIYEQYF. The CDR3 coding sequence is TGTGCCAGCAGCCGGGGACCGATTTACGAGCAGTACTTC.

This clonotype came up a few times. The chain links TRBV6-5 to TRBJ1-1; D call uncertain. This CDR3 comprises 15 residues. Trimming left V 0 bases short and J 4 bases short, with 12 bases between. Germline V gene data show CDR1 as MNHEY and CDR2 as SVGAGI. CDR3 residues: CASSYSMTGSTEAFF. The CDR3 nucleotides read TGTGCCAGCAGTTACTCTATGACGGGGAGCACTGAAGCTTTCTTT.

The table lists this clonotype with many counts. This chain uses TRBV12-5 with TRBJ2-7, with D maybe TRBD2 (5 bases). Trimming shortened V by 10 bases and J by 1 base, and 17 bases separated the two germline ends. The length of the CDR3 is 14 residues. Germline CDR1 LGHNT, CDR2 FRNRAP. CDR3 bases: TGTGCTAACTGGGGAGTTTTCTTTTCCTACGAGCAGTACTTC. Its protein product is CANWGVFFSYEQYF.

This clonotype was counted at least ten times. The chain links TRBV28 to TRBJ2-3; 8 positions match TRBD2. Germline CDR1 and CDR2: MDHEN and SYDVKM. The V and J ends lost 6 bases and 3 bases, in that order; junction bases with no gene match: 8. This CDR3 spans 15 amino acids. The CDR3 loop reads CASSRLAGLTDTQYF. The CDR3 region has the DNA TGTGCCAGCAGCCGCTTAGCGGGACTGACAGATACGCAGTATTTT.

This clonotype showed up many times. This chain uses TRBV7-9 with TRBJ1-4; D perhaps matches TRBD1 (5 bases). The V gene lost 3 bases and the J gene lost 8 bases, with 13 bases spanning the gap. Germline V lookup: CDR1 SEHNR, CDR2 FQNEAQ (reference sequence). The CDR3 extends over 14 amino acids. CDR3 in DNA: TGTGCCAGCAGCTTCCAGACAGAAGGCGAAAAACTGTTTTTT. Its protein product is CASSFQTEGEKLFF.

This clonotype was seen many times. In nucleotides, the CDR3 is TGTGCCAGCAGCCAGGCCGGGACTAGCGGCCAAGAGACCCAGTACTTC. This sequence encodes CASSQAGTSGQETQYF. V and J are TRBV4-2 and TRBJ2-5, with 11 bases fitting TRBD2. V gave up 3 bases and J gave up 1 base; unmatched junction bases: 4. The V gene's germline CDR1 is LGHNA and CDR2 YNFKEQ. The CDR3 runs 16 residues.

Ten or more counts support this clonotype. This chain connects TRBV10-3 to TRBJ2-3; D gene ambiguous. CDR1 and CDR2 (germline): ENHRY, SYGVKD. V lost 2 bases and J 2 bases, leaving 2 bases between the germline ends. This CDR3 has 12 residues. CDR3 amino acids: CAISETTDTQYF. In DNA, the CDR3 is TGTGCCATCAGTGAGACCACAGATACGCAGTATTTT.

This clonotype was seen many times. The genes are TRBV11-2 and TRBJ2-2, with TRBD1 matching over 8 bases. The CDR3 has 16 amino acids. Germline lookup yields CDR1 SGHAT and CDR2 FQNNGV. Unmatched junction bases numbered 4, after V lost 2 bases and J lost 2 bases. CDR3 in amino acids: CASSLRGTGNTGELFF. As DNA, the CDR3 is TGTGCCAGCAGCTTAAGGGGGACAGGCAACACCGGGGAGCTGTTTTTT.

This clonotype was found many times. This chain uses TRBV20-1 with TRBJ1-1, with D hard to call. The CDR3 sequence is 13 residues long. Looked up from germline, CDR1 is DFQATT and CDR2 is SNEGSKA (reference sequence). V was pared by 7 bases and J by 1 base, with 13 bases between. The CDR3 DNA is TGCAGTGGATGGTTTTACGGGAACACTGAAGCTTTCTTT. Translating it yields CSGWFYGNTEAFF.

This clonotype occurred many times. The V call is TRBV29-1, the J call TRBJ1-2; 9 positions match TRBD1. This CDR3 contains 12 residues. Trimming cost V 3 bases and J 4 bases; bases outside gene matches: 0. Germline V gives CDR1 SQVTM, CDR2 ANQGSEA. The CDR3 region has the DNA TGCAGCGTTGAGGGACAGGGCTATGGCTACACCTTC. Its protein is CSVEGQGYGYTF.

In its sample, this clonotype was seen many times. This chain's CDR3 is CASSRGTSGSGDNEQFF. DNA for the CDR3: TGTGCCAGCAGCCGCGGGACTAGCGGGAGTGGGGACAATGAGCAGTTCTTC. The chain links TRBV4-2 to TRBJ2-1, with TRBD2 matching over 14 bases. This CDR3 spans 17 amino acids. Germline V gene data show CDR1 as LGHNA and CDR2 as YNFKEQ. The junction had 7 bases not matched to a gene; V was cut back by 4 bases and J by 5 bases.

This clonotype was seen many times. This CDR3 is CSAKGGGYEQYF. The CDR3 region has the DNA TGCAGTGCTAAAGGAGGGGGTTACGAGCAGTACTTC. The chain combines TRBV20-1 with TRBJ2-7; D may match TRBD1 or TRBD2 (6 bases each). Trimming shortened V by 4 bases and J by 4 bases, and 11 bases separated the two germline ends. Germline values: CDR1 DFQATT, CDR2 SNEGSKA (reference sequence). The CDR3 totals 12 residues.